The text below deals with one T cell receptor beta chain. The antigen is not known. Per germline, CDR1 GTSNPN and CDR2 SVGIG (reference sequence). The CDR3 runs to 13 residues. The V gene lost 1 base and the J gene lost 4 bases, with 10 bases spanning the gap. The source of the sample is a study of vaccination and CD4 T cells after COVID-19. In the study overall: Stimulation of the cells used overlapping spike peptide pools from SARS-CoV-2 and from the common cold coronaviruses HCoV-NL63, HCoV-OC43 and HCoV-229E.

Study-level points and caveats: Reactive clonotype counts went from median roughly 19 after infection to 35 to 40 after vaccination, nonsignificantly.

The treatment denotes: roughly 10-day PBMC culture with coronavirus spike peptide pools or control peptides (ViraFEST assay). Harvesting of the unexposed donor's CD4+ T cells predated the COVID-19 pandemic (2011-2018). In the ViraFEST assay, peptide-pool expansion preceded TCR sequencing of expanded clonotypes. PBMC cultures, at a few million cells per well, received 10 IU/ml IL-2 and about 11 ug/ml peptide pools. CD4+ T cells that had been cultured provided DNA sequenced with the Oncomine TCR Beta short-read assay. Investigators obtained genomic DNA by extraction from cultured CD4+ T cells. TCRdb ran MiXCR on the PCR reads and lists one entry per CDR3 protein. Here the sample spans around 10,000 distinct CDR3 sequences, under 40% being singletons.

Sequencing was performed on CD4+ T cells from blood, cultured in vitro. The source is a human donor in good health. The chain joins TRBV30 to TRBJ1-2; TRBD1 is a possible D gene (5 bases). As DNA, the CDR3 is TGTGCCTGGAGTGGAGGTGGGGGCTATGGCTACACCTTC. Its protein is CAWSGGGGYGYTF.